The sequence of this T cell receptor beta chain was determined in a study of CD8 T cells in ankylosing spondylitis. Study outcomes and limitations: One TCR beta motif, made up of about 8 highly homologous variants, appeared characteristic of ankylosing spondylitis blood. A subset of motif variants has previously been described in the synovial fluid and blood of reactive arthritis. The authors reported significant enrichment of disease-linked clones in matched ankylosing spondylitis synovial fluid.

Quantitative 5'-RACE with molecular barcodes produced the TCR beta libraries. A single record per CDR3 protein comes from TCRdb applying MiXCR to the 5' RACE reads. The sample records about 150,000 distinct CDR3 sequences, roughly 44% being singletons. The J segment lost 3 bases and the V segment lost 2 bases, leaving 17 bases of the junction unmatched. Germline-derived CDR1 and CDR2 are MNHEY and SVGAGI. CDR3 length: 19 amino acids. This clonotype came up a few times. Its antigen is not known. This sequence joins TRBV6-5 and TRBJ2-7; TRBD1 matches at 9 bases. The sequence was collected from a male donor with ankylosing spondylitis. The sequencing sample was made of synovial fluid, either unsorted or a sorted T cell fraction (not recorded which). The chain's CDR3 is CASSYIGGPPGQGFYEQYF. The DNA of the CDR3 is TGTGCCAGCAGTTACATCGGGGGACCCCCGGGACAGGGCTTCTACGAGCAGTACTTC.